The 21 T cell receptor beta chains below all came from one sample that was sequenced in a study of T cell responses to AZD1222 COVID-19 vaccine. Only in-frame clones appear in the TCRdb table, and some are missing; sequencing was by immunoSEQ multiplex PCR. The sample contains about 150,000 clones, roughly nine tenths of which appear only once. The material sequenced was peripheral blood, taken on day 0 of MenACWY control vaccination. These receptor sequences come from an adult in good health.

The rearrangement links TRBV7-9 to TRBJ1-5, with D unresolved. V lost 4 bases and J 6 bases, leaving 13 bases between the germline ends. The CDR3 loop spans 14 amino acids. Germline V gene lookup returns CDR1 SEHNR and CDR2 FQNEAQ (reference sequence). CDR3 sequence reads: CASSYQGLSQPQHF. DNA of the CDR3: TGTGCCAGCAGCTATCAAGGGTTGAGTCAGCCCCAGCATTTT.

The chain carries TRBV7-2 and TRBJ2-5; 14 bases match TRBD2. CDR1 and CDR2 (germline): SGHTA, FQGNSA. V lost 3 bases, J lost 4 bases, and 1 base stayed unmatched. CDR3 size: 15 residues. Here the CDR3 reads CASSFGLAGGETQYF. In DNA form, the CDR3 reads TGTGCCAGCAGCTTTGGACTAGCGGGGGGAGAGACCCAGTACTTC.

V is TRBV7-8 and J is TRBJ1-6; D is ambiguous. The CDR3 extends over 13 amino acids. V was shortened by 6 bases and J by 7 bases, with 10 bases between the two germline ends. CDR1 and CDR2 (germline): SGHVS, FQNEAQ. Written as DNA, the CDR3 is TGTGCCAGCAGTGGGAATCGCAATTCACCCCTCCACTTT. Amino acid sequence: CASSGNRNSPLHF.

This chain links TRBV18 with TRBJ2-2; either TRBD1 or TRBD2 may supply D (5 bases each). Germline lookup yields CDR1 KGHSH and CDR2 LQKENI. Trimming took off 3 bases at V and 2 bases at J, with 16 bases between the two ends. There are 17 residues in the CDR3. CDR3 loop: CASSPVGTPSNTGELFF. The CDR3 DNA sequence: TGTGCCAGCTCACCCGTCGGGACCCCGTCCAACACCGGGGAGCTGTTTTTT.

This clone has a single count. The chain's CDR3 is CASSATAGVNYGYTF. DNA for the CDR3: TGTGCCAGCAGCGCTACGGCAGGGGTTAACTATGGCTACACCTTC. V is TRBV6-5 and J is TRBJ1-2; D possibly corresponds to TRBD1 (6 bases). V lost 6 bases to trimming and J lost 1 base, with 15 bases between them. CDR1 is MNHEY and CDR2 is SVGAGI in the germline V gene. CDR3 length equals 15 residues.

The chain combines TRBV18 with TRBJ2-3; D might be TRBD1 or TRBD2, each matching 5 bases. Germline-derived CDR1 and CDR2 are KGHSH and LQKENI. Trimming removed 2 bases at V and 2 bases at J, with 11 bases between. This CDR3 comprises 15 residues. The CDR3 loop reads CASSPERGLTDTQYF. The CDR3 bases are TGTGCCAGCTCACCAGAGAGGGGTCTCACAGATACGCAGTATTTT. The full variable domain, completed using reference TRBV18 and TRBJ2-3, is NAGVMQNPRHLVRRRGQEARLRCSPMKGHSHVYWYRQLPEEGLKFMVYLQKENIIDESGMPKERFSAEFPKEGPSILRIQQVVRGDSAAYFCASSPERGLTDTQYFGPGTRLTVL.

This CDR3 is CASSLRRANTGELFF. The CDR3 DNA sequence: TGTGCCAGCAGCTTGCGACGCGCGAACACCGGGGAGCTGTTTTTT. The chain links TRBV7-2 to TRBJ2-2; no definite D call. Germline assignment: CDR1 SGHTA and CDR2 FQGNSA. CDR3 size: 15 residues. The V gene lost 3 bases and the J gene lost 0 bases, with 8 bases spanning the gap.

The chain has TRBV14 and TRBJ1-2; D may be TRBD1 (6 bases). V was cut by 6 bases and J by 9 bases, with 17 bases left in between. The CDR3 runs to 13 residues. Germline lookup yields CDR1 SGHDN and CDR2 FVKESK. The CDR3: CASRLQGTSRYTF. The DNA of the CDR3 is TGTGCCAGCAGACTTCAGGGGACATCCCGCTACACCTTC. The full variable domain, its missing parts supplied by reference TRBV14 and TRBJ1-2, is EAGVTQFPSHSVIEKGQTVTLRCDPISGHDNLYWYRRVMGKEIKFLLHFVKESKQDESGMPNNRFLAERTGGTYSTLKVQPAELEDSGVYFCASRLQGTSRYTFGSGTRLTVV.

In this sample, this clone turned up a few times. This chain uses TRBV2 with TRBJ2-7; the D call may be TRBD1 or TRBD2 (5 bases each). Between the trimmed V and J ends, which lost 5 bases and 8 bases, there was a span of 22 bases. Germline V gene lookup returns CDR1 SNHLY and CDR2 FYNNEI. This CDR3 has 15 amino acids. Here the CDR3 reads CASSKSGPQLGKQYV. In DNA form, the CDR3 reads TGTGCCAGCAGTAAGTCGGGACCCCAATTGGGGAAGCAGTACGTC.

The chain links TRBV11-3 to TRBJ2-2; no clear D. The CDR3 totals 13 residues. V lost 5 bases to trimming and J lost 5 bases, with 9 bases between them. Germline CDR1 reads SGHNT; CDR2 reads YENEEA. The CDR3 sequence is CASSPASTGELFF. CDR3 DNA: TGTGCCAGCAGCCCCGCTTCTACCGGGGAGCTGTTTTTT.

The chain joins TRBV5-1 to TRBJ2-3; 7 nucleotides align to TRBD2. The CDR3 is 15 residues long. Germline CDR1 reads SGHRS; CDR2 reads YFSETQ. V was clipped by 0 bases and J by 4 bases; unmatched bases: 5. CDR3 bases: TGCGCCAGCAGCTTGGCTAGCGGATTCTCAGATACGCAGTATTTT. This gives the protein CASSLASGFSDTQYF.

This chain joins TRBV6-8 and TRBJ2-7; a possible D gene is TRBD2 (5 bases). This CDR3 is 14 amino acids long. Germline V gene lookup returns CDR1 MNHGY and CDR2 SAAAGT. Deletions cut 10 bases from V and 7 bases from J, with 23 bases between. The CDR3 loop reads CATSVWRTSEEQYF. As DNA, the CDR3 is TGTGCCACCAGCGTTTGGCGGACTTCGGAAGAGCAGTACTTC.

The genes are TRBV5-1 and TRBJ2-3; tentative D call: TRBD1 (6 bases). Trimming took 1 base from V and 2 from J, leaving 14 bases between them. CDR1 and CDR2 (germline): SGHRS, YFSETQ. The CDR3 spans 16 residues. The DNA for the CDR3 is TGCGCCAGCAGCTTGTTTCGGGACACCCACACAGATACGCAGTATTTT. It codes for CASSLFRDTHTDTQYF.

V is TRBV6-5 and J is TRBJ1-2; D is unclear. Germline CDR1 is MNHEY and CDR2 is SVGAGI. The ends were cut back, 6 bases at V and 7 bases at J, with 12 bases in the middle. The CDR3 loop spans 12 amino acids. The CDR3 sequence is CASRNKLGGYTF. CDR3 nucleotides: TGTGCCAGCAGGAACAAACTGGGTGGCTACACCTTC.

The chain recombines TRBV29-1 with TRBJ1-3; TRBD1 is a possible D gene (5 bases). The germline gives CDR1 SQVTM, CDR2 ANQGSEA. Trimming cost V 7 bases and J 2 bases, with 9 bases left between them. This CDR3 region has 12 residues. The CDR3 nucleotides read TGCAGCGCCGGGGCGACTGGAAACACCATATATTTT. It encodes CSAGATGNTIYF.

The CDR3 spells CSVVVRGDEQFF. In DNA form, the CDR3 reads TGCAGCGTTGTTGTACGGGGGGATGAGCAGTTCTTC. The V gene is TRBV29-1, the J gene TRBJ2-1; 7 bases agree with TRBD2. Germline-derived CDR1 and CDR2 are SQVTM and ANQGSEA. Germline trimming cut 4 bases from V and 8 bases from J; bases unmatched to any gene: 5. The CDR3 consists of 12 residues.

The CDR3 nucleotides are TGTGCCAGCAGCTATTACTCGACAGGGGTTAACACTGAAGCTTTCTTT. This codes for CASSYYSTGVNTEAFF. The chain joins TRBV11-2 to TRBJ1-1, with 8 nucleotides matching TRBD1. CDR1 and CDR2 from the germline V gene are SGHAT and FQNNGV. The CDR3 runs to 16 residues. Trimming removed 4 bases from V and 2 bases from J; junction bases left unmatched: 9.

The gene calls are TRBV24-1 and TRBJ2-7, with TRBD2 as a possible D gene (6 bases). The CDR3 spans 13 residues. CDR1 and CDR2 (germline): KGHDR, SFDVKD. Trimming pared 9 bases from V and 5 bases from J, leaving 16 bases between. The CDR3 is CATPGSAKDEQYV. The CDR3 region has the DNA TGTGCCACCCCCGGGAGCGCCAAGGACGAGCAGTACGTC.

The V call is TRBV9, the J call TRBJ2-1, with TRBD2 matching over 11 bases. The CDR3 is made up of 16 amino acids. Germline loops: CDR1 SGDLS, CDR2 YYNGEE. Trimming at V came to 5 bases and at J to 7 bases, leaving 11 bases not matched to a gene. The CDR3 region is CASSTSGSPVGNEQFF. CDR3 coding DNA: TGTGCCAGCAGTACTAGCGGGAGTCCCGTCGGGAATGAGCAGTTCTTC.

The chain employs TRBV19 and TRBJ1-6, with D hard to call. V gave up 1 base and J gave up 0 bases, with 4 bases separating them. The germline CDR1 and CDR2 sequences are LNHDA and SQIVND (reference sequence). This CDR3 is 15 amino acids long. The CDR3 nucleotides are TGTGCCAGTAGTATAGGGAACTCCTATAATTCACCCCTCCACTTT. Amino acids: CASSIGNSYNSPLHF.

This chain connects TRBV6-1 to TRBJ2-7; 9 nucleotides line up with TRBD2. The CDR3 sequence is 15 residues long. CDR1 and CDR2 (germline): MNHNS, SASEGT. Losses at the gene ends were 3 bases for V and 5 bases for J; bases not matched to a gene: 8. The DNA of the CDR3 is TGTGCCAGCAGTGAGGTGTCGGCGGGGGGGGACGAGCAGTACGTC. This gives the protein CASSEVSAGGDEQYV.